Below are 22 T cell receptor beta chains sequenced from a single sample in a study of human T cells and chemical hapten exposure. Extraction yielded total RNA from whole blood (unfractionated). Individual cDNA molecules had unique molecular identifiers attached to them by the library. TCRdb re-called the reads with MiXCR, one entry per CDR3 protein. The data contain around 120,000 distinct CDR3 sequences, around 8.5% of them seen just once; the ten biggest clones take up 1.2% to 1.5%. Sequencing was carried out using whole blood. The source of these receptors is a human donor in good health. Some clones in this sample may be carry-over from other donors' samples.

CDR3 loop: CASSQEWEAGAYEQYF. DNA of the CDR3: TGCGCCAGCAGCCAAGAATGGGAGGCAGGGGCCTACGAGCAGTACTTC. The J gene is TRBJ2-7, the V gene TRBV4-1; D may match TRBD1 or TRBD2 (6 bases each). Germline CDR1 reads MGHRA; CDR2 reads YSYEKL. CDR3 length: 16 residues. V lost 0 bases and J 2 bases, leaving 14 bases between the germline ends.

Notes on this clonotype: Since a much larger clone is just one base distant, this may be a read error. The CDR3 region has the DNA TGTGCCAGCAGCTACGGGACAGAGGCCCGGGATCAGCCCCAGCATTTT. Its translation: CASSYGTEARDQPQHF. The V and J genes are TRBV7-2 and TRBJ1-5, with TRBD1 matching over 7 bases. V was pared by 4 bases and J by 5 bases, with 11 bases of the junction left unmatched. The CDR3 consists of 16 residues. Germline V gene data show CDR1 as SGHTA and CDR2 as FQGNSA.

This clonotype was seen many times. This CDR3 reads CASSPYRRDRGHPPLHF. The DNA of the CDR3 is TGTGCCAGCAGCCCTTATCGGCGGGACAGGGGGCATCCACCCCTCCACTTT. The chain uses TRBV7-9 and TRBJ1-6, with TRBD1 matching over 12 bases. The CDR3 sequence is 17 residues long. Germline lookup yields CDR1 SEHNR and CDR2 FQNEAQ (reference sequence). Trimming took 5 bases from V and 11 from J; bases not matched to a gene: 13.

Many counts were recorded for this clonotype. The chain carries TRBV7-2 and TRBJ1-2; 9 bases agree with TRBD1. CDR3 length: 15 residues. V lost 5 bases, J lost 5 bases, and 9 bases stayed unmatched. The germline CDR1 and CDR2 sequences are SGHTA and FQGNSA. CDR3 region: CASSALQGARYGYTF. The CDR3 region has the DNA TGTGCCAGCAGCGCCCTACAGGGGGCGCGATATGGCTACACCTTC. The full variable domain, completed using reference TRBV7-2 and TRBJ1-2, is GAGVSQSPSNKVTEKGKDVELRCDPISGHTALYWYRQSLGQGLEFLIYFQGNSAPDKSGLPSDRFSAERTGGSVSTLTIQRTQQEDSAVYLCASSALQGARYGYTFGSGTRLTVV.

Ten or more counts support this clonotype. The V call is TRBV28, the J call TRBJ1-1; perhaps TRBD1 as D (5 bases). V shed 7 bases and J shed 0 bases, with 9 bases lying between them. The CDR3 consists of 13 residues. CDR1 and CDR2 (germline): MDHEN, SYDVKM. The CDR3 coding sequence is TGTGCCAGCAATAACAGGATGAACACTGAAGCTTTCTTT. It yields the protein CASNNRMNTEAFF.

The chain carries TRBV20-1 and TRBJ2-1; TRBD2 is a possible D gene (5 bases). CDR1 and CDR2 from the germline V gene are DFQATT and SNEGSKA (reference sequence). Trimming removed 6 bases from V and 10 bases from J, with 19 bases in between. The CDR3 consists of 13 residues. The CDR3 DNA is TGCAGTGCCGATACAGCTAGGCGAGGGGAGCAGTTCTTC. Amino acid sequence: CSADTARRGEQFF.

The chain is built from TRBV20-1 and TRBJ2-7; 7 nucleotides align to TRBD2. V lost 0 bases to trimming and J lost 5 bases; unmatched junction nucleotides: 13. CDR1 is DFQATT and CDR2 is SNEGSKA in the germline V gene (reference sequence). The CDR3 has 16 amino acids. This chain's CDR3 is CSARDLRGGLRDEQYF. CDR3 bases: TGCAGTGCTAGAGATCTGAGGGGAGGGCTTAGGGACGAGCAGTACTTC.

This chain joins TRBV7-2 and TRBJ2-7; weak D call: TRBD2 (5 bases). Trimming left V 3 bases short and J 7 bases short, with 10 bases between. There are 12 residues in the CDR3. Germline CDR1 and CDR2: SGHTA and FQGNSA. The CDR3 here is CASSFESGEQYF. The CDR3 DNA follows: TGTGCCAGCAGCTTTGAATCGGGGGAGCAGTACTTC.

This clonotype has ten or more counts. The chain combines TRBV10-3 with TRBJ1-1, with 8 bases aligning to TRBD1. With 9 bases clipped from V and 2 bases from J, the junction kept 5 bases outside the gene matches. The CDR3 covers 13 residues. The germline gives CDR1 ENHRY, CDR2 SYGVKD. In DNA, the CDR3 is TGTGCCATACGACAGGGGCTAAACACTGAAGCTTTCTTT. Translation: CAIRQGLNTEAFF.

The sample holds many counts of this clonotype. The chain employs TRBV24-1 and TRBJ1-2; TRBD1 aligns across 9 bases. CDR1 and CDR2 from the germline V gene are KGHDR and SFDVKD. V trimming: 9 bases; J trimming: 6 bases; junction bases outside the gene matches: 7. The CDR3 totals 13 residues. The CDR3 DNA reads TGTGCCACCGTGAGGGGACAGGGCGATGGCTACACCTTC. Translated, it gives CATVRGQGDGYTF.

The chain links TRBV5-1 to TRBJ2-3, with 12 bases identical to TRBD2. The CDR3 totals 17 residues. Germline V lookup: CDR1 SGHRS, CDR2 YFSETQ. V shed 4 bases and J 1 base; nucleotides not matched to a gene: 7. CDR3 sequence (DNA): TGCGCCAGCAGCCAACTAGCGGGAGGCAGGGGCACAGATACGCAGTATTTT. This gives the protein CASSQLAGGRGTDTQYF. Variable domain in full (rest from reference TRBV5-1 and TRBJ2-3): KAGVTQTPRYLIKTRGQQVTLSCSPISGHRSVSWYQQTPGQGLQFLFEYFSETQRNKGNFPGRFSGRQFSNSRSEMNVSTLELGDSALYLCASSQLAGGRGTDTQYFGPGTRLTVL.

This clonotype has only a few counts. V usage is TRBV6-1 and J usage is TRBJ2-7; the match to TRBD2 covers 9 bases. The CDR3 runs to 15 residues. V shed 6 bases, J shed 0 bases, and the junction held 6 bases outside the gene matches. Germline CDR1 MNHNS, CDR2 SASEGT. The CDR3 bases are TGTGCCAGCAGAGGACTAGCGCTGGCCTCCTACGAGCAGTACTTC. Translation: CASRGLALASYEQYF.

A few counts support this clonotype. V is TRBV14 and J is TRBJ1-1; no reliable D call. CDR1 is SGHDN, CDR2 FVKESK, per germline. This CDR3 is built from 16 residues. V was clipped by 1 base and J by 1 base, with 13 bases between them. DNA for the CDR3: TGTGCCAGCAGCCAAGCCCTGGTTGCCGCGAACACTGAAGCTTTCTTT. The encoded protein is CASSQALVAANTEAFF.

The V gene is TRBV7-9, the J gene TRBJ1-1; D remains ambiguous. V lost 2 bases and J 0 bases, leaving 13 bases between the germline ends. Per the germline V gene, CDR1 is SEHNR and CDR2 is FQNEAQ (reference sequence). The CDR3 is 16 residues long. The CDR3, as DNA: TGTGCCAGCAGCTTATCCTCAGGCCCCCTGAACACTGAAGCTTTCTTT. Translation: CASSLSSGPLNTEAFF.

This chain uses TRBV15 with TRBJ2-1; 12 nucleotides line up with TRBD2. Losses at the gene ends were 0 bases for V and 7 bases for J; bases not matched to a gene: 10. The CDR3 loop spans 18 amino acids. Per the germline V gene, CDR1 is LNHNV and CDR2 is YYDKDF (reference sequence). CDR3 amino acids: CATSRDRTSGTFGNEQFF. The CDR3 DNA follows: TGTGCCACCAGCAGAGATAGGACTAGCGGGACATTCGGGAATGAGCAGTTCTTC. Full variable domain (missing parts from reference TRBV15 and TRBJ2-1): DAMVIQNPRYQVTQFGKPVTLSCSQTLNHNVMYWYQQKSSQAPKLLFHYYDKDFNNEADTPDNFQSRRPNTSFCFLDIRSPGLGDTAMYLCATSRDRTSGTFGNEQFFGPGTRLTVL.

This clonotype was counted between two and nine times. This chain connects TRBV5-5 to TRBJ2-5, with D possibly TRBD1 on 6 matching bases. CDR3 size: 14 residues. V was cut by 3 bases and J by 4 bases, with 13 bases left in between. Germline lookup yields CDR1 SGHKS and CDR2 YYEKEE (reference sequence). CDR3 region: CASSSGTHGETQYF. CDR3 coding DNA: TGTGCCAGCAGCTCCGGGACACATGGAGAGACCCAGTACTTC.

This clonotype showed up just a few times. J is TRBJ1-2 and V is TRBV7-9, with no clear D. V dropped 1 base and J dropped 2 bases, with 11 bases sitting between them. Germline V gene sequence: CDR1 SEHNR, CDR2 FQNEAQ (reference sequence). This CDR3 comprises 15 residues. The CDR3 protein is CASSLGQSPNYGYTF. DNA for the CDR3: TGTGCCAGCAGCTTAGGCCAGTCCCCCAACTATGGCTACACCTTC.

The chain uses TRBV5-1 and TRBJ1-4, with D unresolved. Looked up from germline, CDR1 is SGHRS and CDR2 is YFSETQ. The V end was cut by 5 bases, the J end by 0 bases, with 8 bases between. This CDR3 is built from 14 residues. This chain's CDR3 is CASRGAATNEKLFF. CDR3 nucleotide sequence: TGCGCCAGCAGAGGTGCCGCAACTAATGAAAAACTGTTTTTT.

This clonotype showed up just a few times. This sequence joins TRBV9 and TRBJ2-1; no firm D call. Germline V gives CDR1 SGDLS, CDR2 YYNGEE. The CDR3 has 14 amino acids. The germline V and J ends were trimmed by 0 bases and 4 bases, with 8 bases remaining between them. The CDR3 region is CASSVESGYNEQFF. The CDR3 nucleotides read TGTGCCAGCAGCGTAGAATCGGGTTACAATGAGCAGTTCTTC.

This chain connects TRBV10-3 to TRBJ2-5, with D tentatively TRBD1 or TRBD2 (5 bases each). The V end lost 0 bases, the J end lost 3 bases, and 17 bases lay between the germline ends. Germline CDR1 is ENHRY and CDR2 is SYGVKD. The CDR3 has 17 residues. CDR3 amino acids: CAISESRDPYTEETQYF. CDR3 DNA: TGTGCCATCAGTGAGTCTAGGGACCCTTACACTGAAGAGACCCAGTACTTC.

This clonotype was observed at least ten times. The chain has TRBV7-6 and TRBJ1-2, with a possible D match to TRBD1 (5 bases). The CDR3 sequence is 14 residues long. Germline CDR1 and CDR2: SGHVS and FNYEAQ. The V end was cut by 1 base, the J end by 8 bases, with 14 bases between. CDR3 in DNA: TGTGCCAGCAGCTTAGGACGTAACGAGGGGGGCTACACCTTC. This sequence encodes CASSLGRNEGGYTF.

J is TRBJ1-1 and V is TRBV7-9, with TRBD1 matching over 8 bases. Germline loops: CDR1 SEHNR, CDR2 FQNEAQ (reference sequence). Trimming cost V 0 bases and J 1 base; bases outside gene matches: 4. The CDR3 contains 16 residues. The CDR3 sequence is CASSLALGTGNTEAFF. The CDR3 nucleotides are TGTGCCAGCAGCTTAGCGCTAGGGACAGGGAACACTGAAGCTTTCTTT.